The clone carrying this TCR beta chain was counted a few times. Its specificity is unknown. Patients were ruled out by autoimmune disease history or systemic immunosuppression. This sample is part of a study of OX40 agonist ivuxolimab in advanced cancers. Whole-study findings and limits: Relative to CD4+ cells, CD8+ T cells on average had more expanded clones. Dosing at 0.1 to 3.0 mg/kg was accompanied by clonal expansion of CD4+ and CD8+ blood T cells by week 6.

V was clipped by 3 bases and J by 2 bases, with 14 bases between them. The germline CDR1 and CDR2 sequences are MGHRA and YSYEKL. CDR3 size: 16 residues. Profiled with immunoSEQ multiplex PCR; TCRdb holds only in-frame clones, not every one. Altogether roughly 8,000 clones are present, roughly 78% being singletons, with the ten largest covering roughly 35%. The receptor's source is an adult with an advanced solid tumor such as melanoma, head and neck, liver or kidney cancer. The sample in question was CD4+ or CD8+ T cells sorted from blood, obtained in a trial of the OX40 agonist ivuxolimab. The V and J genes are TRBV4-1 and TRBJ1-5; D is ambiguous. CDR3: CASSQTSAGGNQPQHF. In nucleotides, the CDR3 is TGCGCCAGCAGCCAGACCAGTGCAGGCGGCAATCAGCCCCAGCATTTT.